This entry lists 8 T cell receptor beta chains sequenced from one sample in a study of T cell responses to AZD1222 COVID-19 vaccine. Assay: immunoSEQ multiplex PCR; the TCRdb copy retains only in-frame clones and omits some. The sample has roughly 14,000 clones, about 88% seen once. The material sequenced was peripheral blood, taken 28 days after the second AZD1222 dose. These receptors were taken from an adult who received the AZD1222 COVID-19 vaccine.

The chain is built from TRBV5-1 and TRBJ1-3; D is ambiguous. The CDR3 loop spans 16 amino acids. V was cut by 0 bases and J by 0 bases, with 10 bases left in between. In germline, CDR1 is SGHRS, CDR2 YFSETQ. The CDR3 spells CASSLATGSSGNTIYF. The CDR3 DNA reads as TGCGCCAGCAGCTTGGCCACGGGATCCTCTGGAAACACCATATATTTT. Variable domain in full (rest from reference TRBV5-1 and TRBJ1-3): KAGVTQTPRYLIKTRGQQVTLSCSPISGHRSVSWYQQTPGQGLQFLFEYFSETQRNKGNFPGRFSGRQFSNSRSEMNVSTLELGDSALYLCASSLATGSSGNTIYFGEGSWLTVV.

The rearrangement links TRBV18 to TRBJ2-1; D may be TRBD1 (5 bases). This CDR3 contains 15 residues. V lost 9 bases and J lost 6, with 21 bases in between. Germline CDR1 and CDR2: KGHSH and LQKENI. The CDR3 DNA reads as TGTGCCAGTCGAAGGGGTTCCTCAATTACCAATGAGCAGTTCTTC. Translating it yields CASRRGSSITNEQFF.

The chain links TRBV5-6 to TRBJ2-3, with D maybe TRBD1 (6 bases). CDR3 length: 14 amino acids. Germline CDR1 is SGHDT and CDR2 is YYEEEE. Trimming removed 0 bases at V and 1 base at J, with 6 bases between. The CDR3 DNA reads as TGTGCCAGCAGCTTGGACAGGGGCACAGATACGCAGTATTTT. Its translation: CASSLDRGTDTQYF.

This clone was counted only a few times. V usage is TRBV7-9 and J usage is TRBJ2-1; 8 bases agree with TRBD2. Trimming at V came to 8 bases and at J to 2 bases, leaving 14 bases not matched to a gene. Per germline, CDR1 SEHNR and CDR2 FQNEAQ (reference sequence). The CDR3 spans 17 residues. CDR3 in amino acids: CASRIGRLAGAYNEQFF. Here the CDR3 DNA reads TGTGCCAGCCGAATAGGGAGGCTAGCGGGCGCCTACAATGAGCAGTTCTTC.

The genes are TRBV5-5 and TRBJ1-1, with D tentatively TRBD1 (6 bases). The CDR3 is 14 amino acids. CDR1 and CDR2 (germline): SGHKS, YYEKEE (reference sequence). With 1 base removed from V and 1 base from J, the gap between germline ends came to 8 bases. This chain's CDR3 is CASSLKQGNTEAFF. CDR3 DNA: TGTGCCAGCAGCTTGAAACAGGGGAACACTGAAGCTTTCTTT.

Here the CDR3 reads CASSDPGTSGSRYEQFF. As DNA, the CDR3 is TGTGCCAGCAGTGACCCCGGGACTAGCGGGAGTCGATATGAGCAGTTCTTC. This chain links TRBV6-4 with TRBJ2-1; 14 bases are a match to TRBD2. The V segment lost 2 bases and the J segment 8 bases; nucleotides outside the gene matches: 8. The CDR3 sequence is 17 residues long. CDR1 is MRHNA, CDR2 SNTAGT, per germline.

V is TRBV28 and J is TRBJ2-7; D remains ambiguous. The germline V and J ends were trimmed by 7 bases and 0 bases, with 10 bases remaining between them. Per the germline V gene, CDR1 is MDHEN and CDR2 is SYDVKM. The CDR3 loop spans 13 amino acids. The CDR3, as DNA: TGTGCCAGCACGACGGCAAACTCCTACGAGCAGTACTTC. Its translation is CASTTANSYEQYF.

CDR3 sequence reads: CAWSPDRAFYEQYF. DNA for the CDR3: TGTGCCTGGAGCCCCGACCGGGCGTTCTACGAGCAGTACTTC. The chain has TRBV30 and TRBJ2-7; no clear D gene. Per germline, CDR1 GTSNPN and CDR2 SVGIG (reference sequence). V lost 3 bases to trimming and J lost 3 bases, with 15 bases between them. CDR3 length: 14 amino acids.